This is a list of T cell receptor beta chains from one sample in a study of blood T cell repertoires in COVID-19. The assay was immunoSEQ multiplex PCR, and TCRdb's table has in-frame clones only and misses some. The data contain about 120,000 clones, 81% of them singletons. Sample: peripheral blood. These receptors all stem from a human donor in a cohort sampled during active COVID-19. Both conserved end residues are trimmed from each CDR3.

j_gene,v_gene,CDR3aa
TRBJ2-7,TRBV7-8,ASSPRRLVYEQY
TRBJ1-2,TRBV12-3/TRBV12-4,ASSPDRGGYT
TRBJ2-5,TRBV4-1,ASSQVQDGGRETQY
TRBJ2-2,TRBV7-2,ASSLSQRLGTGELF
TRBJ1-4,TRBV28,ASSWLEKLF
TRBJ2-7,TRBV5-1,ASSPGTGSYEQY
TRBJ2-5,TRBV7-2,ASRRDRGMETQY
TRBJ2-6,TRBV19,ASSIQAGSSGANVLT
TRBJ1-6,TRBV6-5,ASKGARDSPLH
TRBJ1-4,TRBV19,ASSDTLTNEKLF
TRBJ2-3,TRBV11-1,ASSPRQRLGTDTQY
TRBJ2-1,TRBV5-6,ASSPLTGLGEQF
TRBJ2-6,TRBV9,ASSGDRGRDSGANVLT
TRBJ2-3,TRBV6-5,ASSDRQGLTDTQY
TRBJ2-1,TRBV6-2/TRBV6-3,ASSYSTGGYYNEQF
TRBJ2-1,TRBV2,ASSEELHNEQF
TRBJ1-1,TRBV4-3,ASSPQGRGNTEAF
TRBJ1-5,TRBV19,ASIPQGAPQNQPQH